This T cell receptor beta chain was retrieved from a study of response to subunit inactivated influenza vaccine. General study results and limits: Each seasonal influenza vaccination, the authors suggested, recruits few new T cells.

Trimming removed 2 bases from V and 7 bases from J, with 14 bases in between. The germline V gene has CDR1 MNHEY and CDR2 SVGAGI. This CDR3 is 14 amino acids long. This clonotype appeared a few times. Its antigen is unknown. One entry per CDR3 protein results from TCRdb running MiXCR on the RT-PCR reads. The sample includes 400,000 to 650,000 distinct CDR3 sequences, approximately 7.2% of them seen just once. The TCR was taken from a man between 50 and 69 years old who received an inactivated influenza vaccine. The sample here was PBMCs from blood, taken 23 months after vaccination. The rearrangement uses TRBV6-5 and TRBJ2-5, with D perhaps matching TRBD1 or TRBD2 (5 bases each). In nucleotides, the CDR3 is TGTGCCAGCAGTTACGGGACCTCCACGGGGACCCAGTACTTC. Amino acid sequence: CASSYGTSTGTQYF.